This entry is about one T cell receptor beta chain. These data belong to a study of blood T cell repertoires in COVID-19. Background on the study: The origin of the acute and convalescent COVID-19 samples was the United States, Italy and Spain.

As originally analysed: Counts of nucleated cells, estimated from reference gene primer amplification, were obtained. This table comes from immunoSEQ multiplex PCR, and its TCRdb copy is limited to in-frame clones, with some not included. The V and J calls and clone size come from that table; D and trimming were worked out from the DNA. This table has approximately 200,000 clones, around nine tenths appearing once. Participants spanned ages about 18 to 90 years and resided in 20 to 30 US areas. CDR1 is SGHRS and CDR2 is YFSETQ in the germline V gene. The CDR3 runs to 16 residues. V shed 3 bases, J shed 3 bases, and the junction held 4 bases outside the gene matches.

Material for sequencing was PBMCs or T cells enriched from blood (not recorded which). The chain is built from TRBV5-1 and TRBJ2-2; 11 bases match TRBD1. The clonotype comes from a young woman who had been exposed to COVID-19. The CDR3 nucleotides read TGCGCCAGCAGCTGGACAGGGGGCATAGACACCGGGGAGCTGTTTTTT. Encoded protein: CASSWTGGIDTGELFF.